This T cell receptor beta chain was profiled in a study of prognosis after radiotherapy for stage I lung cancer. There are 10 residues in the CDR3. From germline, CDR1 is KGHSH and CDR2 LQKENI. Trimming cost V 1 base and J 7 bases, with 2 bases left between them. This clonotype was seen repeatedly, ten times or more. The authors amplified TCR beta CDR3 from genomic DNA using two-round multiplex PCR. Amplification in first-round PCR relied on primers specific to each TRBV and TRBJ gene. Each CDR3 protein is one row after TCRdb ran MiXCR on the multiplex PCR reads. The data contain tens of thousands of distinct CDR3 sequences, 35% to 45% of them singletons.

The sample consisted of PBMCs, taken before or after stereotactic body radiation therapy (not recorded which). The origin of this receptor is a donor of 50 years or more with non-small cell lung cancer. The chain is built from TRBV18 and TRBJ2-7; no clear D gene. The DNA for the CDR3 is TGTGCCAGCTCACCACGAGAGCAGTACTTC. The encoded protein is CASSPREQYF.